The clone carrying this T cell receptor (beta chain) was detected many times. This record belongs to a study of regulatory T cells in long-lasting Graves disease. Time point reported: newly diagnosed GD, antithyroid drugs for less than 3 months. The authors made the TCR library using RNA they extracted from PBMCs. Per the germline V gene, CDR1 is KGHDR and CDR2 is SFDVKD. The V gene end was trimmed by 7 bases and the J gene end by 7 bases; junction bases not matched to a gene: 12. The length of the CDR3 is 15 residues. Sequencing libraries for TCR beta were prepared with iRepertoire HTBI primers and Arm-PCR of CDR3 regions. MiXCR was run by TCRdb on the multiplex PCR reads, yielding one entry per CDR3 protein. The table has 350,000 to 500,000 distinct CDR3 sequences, roughly 17% seen once. These data were also filed under a second study, of T cells in Graves' hyperthyroidism and ophthalmopathy. From that second work: Exclusion followed for patients with uncontrolled infection, other autoimmune disease, pregnancy or lactation. Primed by the HTBI set, a first-round RT-PCR was run on the TCR CDR3.

Sequencing was performed on peripheral blood mononuclear cells (PBMCs), taken at new diagnosis, from a patient treated with antithyroid drugs. The chain recombines TRBV24-1 with TRBJ2-1, with TRBD2 identical over 7 bases. The sequence was collected from a woman in her twenties or thirties with Graves disease. CDR3 amino acids: CATRRPGGPENEQFF. As DNA, the CDR3 is TGTGCCACCAGGAGACCGGGGGGTCCTGAAAATGAGCAGTTCTTC.